This paragraph covers one TCR beta chain sequence. This sample was taken from a study of cytomegalovirus exposure and HLA in healthy donors. This CDR3 is built from 14 residues. Per the germline V gene, CDR1 is SEHNR and CDR2 is FQNEAQ (reference sequence). The V gene end was trimmed by 5 bases and the J gene end by 1 base; junction bases not matched to a gene: 4. PCR employed 60 Vbeta and 13 Jbeta primers. The assay was immunoSEQ multiplex PCR, and TCRdb's table has in-frame clones only and misses some. The table includes tens of thousands of clones, around 80% detected once. The sample consisted of PBMCs. The origin of this receptor is a man aged 50 to 59 in good health and CMV-seropositive. The chain links TRBV7-9 to TRBJ2-5; TRBD1 matches at 7 bases. CDR3 amino acids: CASSQGQTQETQYF. In DNA form, the CDR3 reads TGTGCCAGCAGCCAGGGACAGACCCAAGAGACCCAGTACTTC. The full variable domain, rest sourced from reference TRBV7-9 and TRBJ2-5, is DTGVSQNPRHKITKRGQNVTFRCDPISEHNRLYWYRQTLGQGPEFLTYFQNEAQLEKSRLLSDRFSAERPKGSFSTLEIQRTEQGDSAMYLCASSQGQTQETQYFGPGTRLLVL.